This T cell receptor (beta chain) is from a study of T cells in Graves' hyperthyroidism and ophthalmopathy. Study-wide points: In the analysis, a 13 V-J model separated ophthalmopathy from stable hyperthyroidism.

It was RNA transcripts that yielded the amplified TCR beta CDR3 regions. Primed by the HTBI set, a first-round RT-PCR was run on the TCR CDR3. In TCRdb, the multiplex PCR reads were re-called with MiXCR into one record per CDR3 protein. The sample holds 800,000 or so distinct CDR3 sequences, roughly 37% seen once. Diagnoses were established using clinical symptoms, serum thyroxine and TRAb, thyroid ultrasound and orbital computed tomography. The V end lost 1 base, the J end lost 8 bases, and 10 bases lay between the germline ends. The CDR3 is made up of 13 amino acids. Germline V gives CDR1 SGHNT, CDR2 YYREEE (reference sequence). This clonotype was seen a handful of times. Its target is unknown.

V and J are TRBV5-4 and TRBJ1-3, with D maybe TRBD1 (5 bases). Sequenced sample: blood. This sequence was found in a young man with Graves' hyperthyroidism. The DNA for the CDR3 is TGTGCCAGCAGCTTGCAGGGCGGCGACACCATATATTTT. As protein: CASSLQGGDTIYF.